Below, one T cell receptor beta chain is given with its context. Its ends do not fully match the called genes, so a read error is possible. These data come from a study of blood T cell repertoires in COVID-19. Libraries were prepared by immunoSEQ multiplex PCR; TCRdb keeps only in-frame clonotypes and omits some of them. The table includes 150,000 to 200,000 clones, around 67% detected once. The CDR3 sequence is 16 residues long. CDR1 is SEHNR and CDR2 is FQNEAQ in the germline V gene (reference sequence). The sample taken for sequencing was peripheral blood. V and J are TRBV7-9 and TRBJ2-1, with 7 nucleotides matching TRBD2. This sequence was found in a woman of 80 years or more with acute or convalescent COVID-19. The CDR3 protein is CASTLAYGGSANEQFF. DNA for the CDR3: TGTGCCAGCACCTTAGCTTATGGCGGGAGTGCGAATGAGCAGTTCTTC.